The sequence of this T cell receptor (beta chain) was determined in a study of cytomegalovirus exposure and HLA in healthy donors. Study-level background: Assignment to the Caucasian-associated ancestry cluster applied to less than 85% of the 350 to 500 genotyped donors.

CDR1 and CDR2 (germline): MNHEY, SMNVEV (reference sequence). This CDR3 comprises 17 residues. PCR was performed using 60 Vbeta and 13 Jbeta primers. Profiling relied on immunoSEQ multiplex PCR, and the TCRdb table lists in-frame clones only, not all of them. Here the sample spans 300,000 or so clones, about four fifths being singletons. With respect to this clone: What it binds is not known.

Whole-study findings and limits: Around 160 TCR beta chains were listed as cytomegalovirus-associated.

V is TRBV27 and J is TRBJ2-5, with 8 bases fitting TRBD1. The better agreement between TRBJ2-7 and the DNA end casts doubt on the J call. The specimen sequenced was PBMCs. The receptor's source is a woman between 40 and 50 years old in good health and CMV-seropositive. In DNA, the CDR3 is TGTGCCAGCAGTTTAAAGCCCCCGGGACAGGCTATCTACGAGCAGTACTTC. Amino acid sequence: CASSLKPPGQAIYEQYF.